The source of this TCR beta chain is a study of blood T cell repertoires in COVID-19. The method was immunoSEQ multiplex PCR; TCRdb's version includes in-frame clones alone and lacks a portion of them. The data contain tens of thousands of clones, 80% to 90% of them singletons. This CDR3 has 15 amino acids. V shed 4 bases and J 3 bases; nucleotides not matched to a gene: 7. Germline CDR1 SNHLY, CDR2 FYNNEI. The source material was peripheral blood. The chain links TRBV2 to TRBJ2-7; 9 nucleotides line up with TRBD2. This TCR was recovered from a man in his forties or fifties with active COVID-19. CDR3 nucleotides: TGTGCCAGCAGTGTTGGGCGGGGGGGCAGCTACGAGCAGTACTTC. Amino acids: CASSVGRGGSYEQYF.